The following is a T cell receptor beta chain sequence with its context. This clonotype was counted a few times. This clone's antigen is unknown. There are no base qualities to consult, and no much larger clone falls within one base. Library creation used 5' RACE. Instrument on record: Illumina HiSeq 2000. A universal primer binding site was introduced by template switching, and a unique molecular identifier was present in the final cDNA, enabling accurate counting of TCR cDNA molecules. First-strand cDNA for TCR alpha and beta chains was synthesized from specific primers in the conserved constant-segment region. To control for contamination, each cDNA library was double barcoded with a SMART-Mk sample barcode plus Illumina barcodes. Two successive PCR steps introduced TruSeq adapter sequences along with Illumina sample barcodes. The TCR alpha and beta cDNA libraries were sequenced on the Illumina HiSeq platform using custom primers. Concerning the study's data processing: MiGEC was used to process raw reads and extract unique molecular identifiers, and MiXCR was used to find CDR3 positions. Recombination models were inferred per individual with the repgenHMM and IGoR tools using an EM algorithm. The analysis of shared clonotypes was done with the tcR package in R, with sharing normalized by the product of cloneset sizes. To study raw recombination without the effects of thymic and clonal selection, out-of-frame nonproductive sequences were analyzed. The raw public data were reprocessed by TCRdb itself: fastp quality trimming at Q25, MiXCR clonotype calling, in-frame beta chains only. Each CDR3 protein gets just one entry, which takes the most common genes and DNA from the rows behind it. The V and J calls reflect TCRdb's pipeline rather than the authors' work. Here the sample has around 530,000 distinct CDR3 sequences; 12% to 15% occur a single time. The top ten hold around 0.48% of the sample.

Every donor was a healthy Caucasian. The twin cohort consisted of three pairs of female monozygotic twins, all aged roughly 18 to 29 years. Positive isolation kits from Invitrogen were used to isolate the CD4+ and CD8+ T cell populations. The data originate from a study of identical twins (dated by TCRdb to about 2016). General notes on the study: TCR alpha and beta repertoires from monozygotic twins, unrelated adults of various ages and cord blood were deep-sequenced to test whether fetal clonotypes persist. Replicate twin experiments were performed at different times using different library preparation protocols to rule out contamination. Study-wide conclusions, independent of this receptor: Recombination models systematically underestimated out-of-frame TCR alpha sharing in monozygotic twins but agreed with sharing between unrelated individuals. Abundant cord blood beta clonotypes had fewer insertions, young adult naive repertoires showed a similar but weaker trend, and memory repertoires showed no such trend. Compared with coincidental sharing between unrelated individuals, out-of-frame TCR alpha sequences shared between twins showed an excess of sequences with low generation probability. The excess sharing between twins in beta out-of-frame sequences was weaker because fewer shared sequences reduced the signal-to-noise ratio. Invariant T cells such as MAIT and iNKT could partly confound zero-insertion analyses, though diverse VJ usage argued against this for most clonotypes. Because the same donors could not be followed over many years, the conclusions relied on cross-sectional statistical analysis.

At the junction V is shortened by 5 bases and J by 3 bases; bases outside the gene matches: 2. The CDR3 runs 13 residues from the cysteine to the phenylalanine. CDR3 DNA is the only sequence kept; it has 39 bases, read in frame from the first base. In addition, the sample was reused for a study of yellow fever vaccine responses in identical twins. The second investigation adds: According to the authors, in identical twins the way T cells responded to vaccination appeared partly convergent and partly personalized. In the study, vaccine-responding T cell clones were precisely tracked in identical twins.

Specimen: CD4+ T cells sorted from blood. This clonotype was sampled from a woman younger than 30 in good health. Recombination linked TRBV12-3 or TRBV12-4 to TRBJ2-3; the central 7 bases match TRBD2. The CDR3 reads as follows: CASSGAGTDTQYF. The base sequence is TGTGCCAGCAGTGGAGCGGGGACAGATACGCAGTATTTT.